Each of the 26 T cell receptor beta chains below was sequenced from the same sample in a study of T cell changes during pregnancy in multiple sclerosis. This table comes from immunoSEQ multiplex PCR, and its TCRdb copy is limited to in-frame clones, with some not included. The sample contains approximately 100,000 clones, about 90% of which appear only once. The sequencing here drew on peripheral blood, taken before pregnancy. The receptor source for this set is a female donor with multiple sclerosis, enrolled in a pregnancy study.

J is TRBJ1-2 and V is TRBV30; D ambiguous. The germline V and J ends were trimmed by 5 bases and 3 bases, with 13 bases remaining between them. Looked up from germline, CDR1 is GTSNPN and CDR2 is SVGIG (reference sequence). The CDR3 is 13 amino acids. CDR3 loop: CAWDSNSYYGYTF. The DNA for the CDR3 is TGTGCCTGGGATTCGAACAGCTACTATGGCTACACCTTC.

The rearrangement uses TRBV18 and TRBJ2-5; no clear D. This CDR3 comprises 12 residues. The germline gives CDR1 KGHSH, CDR2 LQKENI. V gave up 1 base and J gave up 5 bases, with 5 bases separating them. The CDR3 region has the DNA TGTGCCAGCTCACCACTAACTGAGACCCAGTACTTC. Its translation is CASSPLTETQYF. Drawing the rest from reference TRBV18 and TRBJ2-5, the complete variable domain is NAGVMQNPRHLVRRRGQEARLRCSPMKGHSHVYWYRQLPEEGLKFMVYLQKENIIDESGMPKERFSAEFPKEGPSILRIQQVVRGDSAAYFCASSPLTETQYFGPGTRLLVL.

This chain links TRBV4-3 with TRBJ2-3, with TRBD2 matching 8 bases. The CDR3 length is 17 residues. The ends lost 3 bases at V and 1 base at J; junction bases unmatched: 9. The V gene's germline CDR1 is LGHNA and CDR2 YSLEER. Here the CDR3 reads CASSHQRAAGGTDTQYF. The CDR3 coding sequence is TGCGCCAGCAGCCACCAAAGGGCAGCGGGGGGCACAGATACGCAGTATTTT.

The rearrangement uses TRBV7-2 and TRBJ2-2; 7 positions agree with TRBD1. CDR1 is SGHTA and CDR2 is FQGNSA in the germline V gene. The CDR3 contains 14 residues. Trimming removed 6 bases from V and 4 bases from J; junction bases left unmatched: 5. The CDR3, as DNA: TGTGCCAGCAGAAGGGGGCATAGCACCGGGGAGCTGTTTTTT. This sequence encodes CASRRGHSTGELFF.

The chain carries TRBV30 and TRBJ2-1, with D tentatively TRBD1 (6 bases). V dropped 2 bases and J dropped 7 bases, with 12 bases sitting between them. The CDR3 is 13 amino acids. Germline-derived CDR1 and CDR2 are GTSNPN and SVGIG (reference sequence). CDR3 bases: TGTGCCTGGAGTCATGACAGGAGGAATGAGCAGTTCTTC. Translated: CAWSHDRRNEQFF.

Points on this clone: A junction end diverges from the germline sequence, so it may reflect a read error. In the same sample, other DNA sequences code for this CDR3. The V call is TRBV29-1, the J call TRBJ2-1, with 7 bases identical to TRBD2. CDR1 is SQVTM and CDR2 is ANQGSEA in the germline V gene. This CDR3 region has 13 residues. CDR3 DNA sequence: TGTAGCGTTACAAAGCGGGATAGCGGTGAGCAGTTCTTC. Translated, it gives CSVTKRDSGEQFF.

In its sample, this clone was seen a few times. The rearrangement uses TRBV6-5 and TRBJ2-3, with 8 bases fitting TRBD2. Germline V gene data show CDR1 as MNHEY and CDR2 as SVGAGI. This CDR3 is 16 amino acids long. V trimming: 0 bases; J trimming: 3 bases; junction bases outside the gene matches: 5. DNA for the CDR3: TGTGCCAGCAGTTACTCGAAGCGGGAGTGGACAGATACGCAGTATTTT. It yields the protein CASSYSKREWTDTQYF.

The rearrangement joins TRBV4-3 to TRBJ2-6; D is unresolved. Trimming removed 0 bases from V and 2 bases from J, with 14 bases in between. Germline CDR1 and CDR2: LGHNA and YSLEER. The CDR3 contains 18 residues. Here the CDR3 reads CASSQDVEVFAGANVLTF. The CDR3 DNA follows: TGCGCCAGCAGCCAAGATGTTGAGGTCTTTGCTGGGGCCAACGTCCTGACTTTC.

The chain has TRBV2 and TRBJ1-4; the D gene is possibly TRBD1 (5 bases). V lost 5 bases and J lost 7, with 17 bases in between. This CDR3 is built from 15 residues. Germline V lookup: CDR1 SNHLY, CDR2 FYNNEI. CDR3 coding DNA: TGTGCCAGCAGTTTAATAGGGGATAATGGTGAAAAACTGTTTTTT. This translates into CASSLIGDNGEKLFF. Full variable domain (remainder filled in from reference TRBV2 and TRBJ1-4): EPEVTQTPSHQVTQMGQEVILRCVPISNHLYFYWYRQILGQKVEFLVSFYNNEISEKSEIFDDQFSVERPDGSNFTLKIRSTKLEDSAMYFCASSLIGDNGEKLFFGSGTQLSVL.

The chain links TRBV11-2 to TRBJ1-4, with TRBD1 matching over 7 bases. V dropped 2 bases and J dropped 8; count of bases not matched to a gene: 2. The CDR3 has 13 amino acids. Per the germline V gene, CDR1 is SGHAT and CDR2 is FQNNGV. The CDR3 reads CASSLRGHEKLFF. The CDR3 DNA reads TGTGCCAGCAGCTTAAGGGGGCACGAAAAACTGTTTTTT.

The chain carries TRBV2 and TRBJ1-5; TRBD1 is a possible D gene (5 bases). V lost 6 bases, J lost 0 bases, and 15 bases lay in between. Germline CDR1 and CDR2: SNHLY and FYNNEI. CDR3 length: 16 residues. CDR3 coding DNA: TGTGCCAGCAGCCCGGAGGGGACGTATAGCAATCAGCCCCAGCATTTT. Encoded protein: CASSPEGTYSNQPQHF.

This chain links TRBV7-9 with TRBJ2-7; the D is unclear. Trimming took 4 bases from V and 9 from J, leaving 16 bases between them. The CDR3 sequence is 13 residues long. From germline, CDR1 is SEHNR and CDR2 FQNEAQ (reference sequence). DNA for the CDR3: TGTGCCAGCAGCTCACAGCCCGACACGCTGCAGTACTTC. This codes for CASSSQPDTLQYF.

This clone was counted many times. The chain's CDR3 is CASSLLSSGRAGYEQYF. The CDR3 coding sequence is TGCGCCAGCAGCTTGTTGTCTAGCGGGAGGGCCGGGTACGAGCAGTACTTC. The V and J genes are TRBV5-1 and TRBJ2-7, with 12 bases lining up with TRBD2. This CDR3 has 17 residues. J lost 4 bases, V lost 1 base, and 9 bases had no gene match. Germline lookup yields CDR1 SGHRS and CDR2 YFSETQ.

The chain couples TRBV11-2 to TRBJ2-7, with a tentative D call TRBD2 (6 bases). V lost 0 bases to trimming and J lost 9 bases, with 12 bases between them. The length of the CDR3 is 13 residues. Germline lookup yields CDR1 SGHAT and CDR2 FQNNGV. The CDR3 DNA follows: TGTGCCAGCAGCTTAGATGGCGGGACCGCGCAGTACTTC. It yields the protein CASSLDGGTAQYF.

The chain uses TRBV28 and TRBJ1-3; tentative D call: TRBD1 (6 bases). Trimming took 3 bases from V and 6 from J, leaving 18 bases between them. The length of the CDR3 is 16 residues. Germline CDR1 reads MDHEN; CDR2 reads SYDVKM. The CDR3 sequence is CASSFLGALVENTIYF. In DNA, the CDR3 is TGTGCCAGCAGTTTCTTGGGGGCGCTTGTTGAAAACACCATATATTTT.

The genes are TRBV28 and TRBJ2-1; 10 nucleotides match TRBD2. CDR3 length: 15 amino acids. The V gene's germline CDR1 is MDHEN and CDR2 SYDVKM. J gave up 4 bases and V 5 bases, and 5 bases lay outside the gene matches. The CDR3 spells CASSMLAGAYNEQFF. CDR3 sequence (DNA): TGTGCCAGCAGTATGCTAGCGGGAGCTTACAATGAGCAGTTCTTC.

This clone appeared a single time. The chain combines TRBV27 with TRBJ2-7; 9 bases map to TRBD1. The length of the CDR3 is 16 residues. The germline CDR1 and CDR2 sequences are MNHEY and SMNVEV (reference sequence). V was clipped by 6 bases and J by 2 bases; unmatched bases: 11. CDR3 sequence (DNA): TGTGCCAGCAGGTCAGTGGGACAGGGTAACCCCTACGAGCAGTACTTC. Amino acid sequence: CASRSVGQGNPYEQYF.

This chain connects TRBV7-9 to TRBJ2-7; possible D gene TRBD2, 5 bases. The CDR3 spans 14 residues. Between the trimmed V and J ends, which lost 5 bases and 5 bases, there was a span of 16 bases. Germline assignment: CDR1 SEHNR and CDR2 FQNEAQ (reference sequence). CDR3 bases: TGTGCCAGCAGCAGCCCGGGGTCCCCTGACGAGCAGTACTTC. Amino acids: CASSSPGSPDEQYF.

V usage is TRBV30 and J usage is TRBJ2-3, with no clear D. The CDR3 consists of 13 residues. Germline V gene lookup returns CDR1 GTSNPN and CDR2 SVGIG (reference sequence). The V and J ends lost 5 bases and 4 bases respectively, with 13 bases between them. The CDR3 loop reads CAWSFGVADTQYF. In nucleotides, the CDR3 is TGTGCCTGGTCCTTCGGAGTCGCAGATACGCAGTATTTT. Drawing the rest from reference TRBV30 and TRBJ2-3, the complete variable domain is SQTIHQWPATLVQPVGSPLSLECTVEGTSNPNLYWYRQAAGRGLQLLFYSVGIGQISSEVPQNLSASRPQDRQFILSSKKLLLSDSGFYLCAWSFGVADTQYFGPGTRLTVL.

Here the CDR3 reads CASQDRLNTEAFF. The CDR3 coding sequence is TGTGCCAGCCAAGACAGATTAAACACTGAAGCTTTCTTT. The chain recombines TRBV6-5 with TRBJ1-1, with D possibly being TRBD1 (5 bases). Trimming left V 8 bases short and J 2 bases short, with 12 bases between. From germline, CDR1 is MNHEY and CDR2 SVGAGI. This CDR3 region has 13 residues.

The gene calls are TRBV28 and TRBJ1-5; the D is unclear. CDR3 size: 14 residues. The germline V gene has CDR1 MDHEN and CDR2 SYDVKM. Trimming stripped 1 base from V and 3 bases from J, with 7 bases between. The chain's CDR3 is CASSLFRNNQPQHF. CDR3 DNA sequence: TGTGCCAGCAGTTTATTCAGAAACAATCAGCCCCAGCATTTT.

CDR3 sequence (DNA): TGTGCCAGCAGCCCCCCGGGAATAGCGGGGGCCTTAGATACGCAGTATTTT. Amino acids: CASSPPGIAGALDTQYF. The chain combines TRBV11-3 with TRBJ2-3, with TRBD2 identical over 9 bases. Germline V gene sequence: CDR1 SGHNT, CDR2 YENEEA. This CDR3 is 17 amino acids long. V was clipped by 5 bases and J by 5 bases; unmatched bases: 14.

The rearrangement links TRBV19 to TRBJ1-6; D remains unclear. V was cut by 0 bases and J by 9 bases, with 12 bases left in between. The CDR3 runs to 15 residues. Germline V CDR1 and CDR2: LNHDA, SQIVND (reference sequence). The CDR3 protein is CASSIEGRRGSPLHF. The CDR3 DNA follows: TGTGCCAGTAGTATAGAAGGCCGGCGAGGTTCACCCCTCCACTTT.

The chain recombines TRBV7-2 with TRBJ2-7; 7 bases map to TRBD2. From germline, CDR1 is SGHTA and CDR2 FQGNSA. The CDR3 is 17 residues long. V shed 1 base and J 2 bases; nucleotides not matched to a gene: 11. CDR3 sequence: CASSLGDWGGNTYEQYF. DNA for the CDR3: TGTGCCAGCAGCTTAGGGGACTGGGGGGGGAATACCTACGAGCAGTACTTC.

This chain joins TRBV4-3 and TRBJ2-1, with 14 bases fitting TRBD2. The CDR3 sequence is 16 residues long. V was clipped by 3 bases and J by 9 bases; unmatched bases: 7. CDR1 LGHNA and CDR2 YSLEER come from the germline V gene. CDR3 DNA sequence: TGCGCCAGCAGCCAGGGACTAGCGGGGGAAGACGGTGAGCAGTTCTTC. Encoded protein: CASSQGLAGEDGEQFF.

This clone was seen only once. This chain joins TRBV6-6 and TRBJ1-5, with a possible D match to TRBD1 (5 bases). The V gene lost 2 bases and the J gene lost 9 bases, with 17 bases spanning the gap. Germline CDR1 and CDR2: MNHNY and SVGAGI (reference sequence). This CDR3 contains 15 residues. The CDR3 bases are TGTGCCAGCAGTTACCCCCCTGGGGAGGGGCGGCCCCAGCATTTT. It encodes CASSYPPGEGRPQHF.